This TCR beta chain originates from a study of PD-1 blockade in classical Hodgkin lymphoma (TCRdb year 2020). With regard to the full study: The study used CyTOF and TCR beta sequencing to define a peripheral blood immune signature of response to PD-1 blockade in classical Hodgkin lymphoma.

Per the publication, the time point label means: newly diagnosed, previously untreated cHL patient sample. PBMCs from patients with newly diagnosed, previously untreated classical Hodgkin lymphoma were sequenced as a comparison group for the relapsed/refractory trial patients. Peripheral blood was collected in 8 mL Vacutainer Cell Preparation Tubes, from which PBMCs were isolated by centrifugation and then cryopreserved. As encoded in the germline V gene, CDR1 is SGDLS while CDR2 is YYNGEE. The CDR3 spans 13 residues, from the cysteine through the phenylalanine. The read is trimmed to its CDR3 DNA, 39 bases read in frame from base 1. V ends up 3 bases short and J 9 bases short, with an unmatched junction base count of 4. With regard to this clone: Its binding antigen is unknown. Within one base of it there is no much larger clone, and no base qualities were kept.

The Qiagen DNeasy kit was used to extract genomic DNA both from unsorted PBMCs and from the negatively selected CD4+ and CD8+ fractions. Amplification of TCR beta CDR3 regions was done by immunoSEQ multiplex PCR with primers that anneal to V and J segments. A synthetic immune receptor repertoire was used to minimize amplification bias, and any remaining bias was removed computationally after sequencing. Per the source publication's procedure: Custom Python scripts were used to quantify repertoire diversity as the Shannon entropy index. Unsorted, CD4+ and CD8+ repertoires were examined separately, except in combined analyses, for which CD4+ and CD8+ sequences were merged in silico. TCRdb took over this immuneACCESS table, retaining in-frame rearrangements with V and J assigned. Such tables are incomplete; in checked studies, under half of the missing clones stem from an unresolved V gene, and the remainder is unexplained. V, J and clone size derive from that table, while D and trimming were established from the DNA sequence. In this sample the table shows approximately 35,000 clones, approximately 94% of which occur a single time. The biggest ten clones account for roughly 2% of the sample.

General study outcomes and caveats: Newly diagnosed patients were reported to have lower baseline TCR diversity than healthy donors, and relapsed/refractory patients were reported to have lower baseline TCR diversity still. The study was limited to a single clinical trial cohort, and causes of repertoire differences, possibly disease activity or prior therapy, remained undefined.

This sequence uses TRBV9 and TRBJ2-7; 12 central nucleotides agree with TRBD2. Specimen: peripheral blood mononuclear cells (PBMCs). The receptor's source is a human donor with classical Hodgkin lymphoma. The DNA sequence is TGTGCCAGCAGCGGACAGACTAGCGGGAGGCAGTACTTC. Translation gives CASSGQTSGRQYF. Joined to the reference TRBV9 and TRBJ2-7 proteins, this CDR3 gives the full variable domain: DSGVTQTPKHLITATGQRVTLRCSPRSGDLSVYWYQQSLDQGLQFLIQYYNGEERAKGNILERFSAQQFPDLHSELNLSSLELGDSALYFCASSGQTSGRQYFGPGTRLTVT.